This entry concerns a single TCR beta chain. V lost 3 bases, J lost 2 bases, and 3 bases stayed unmatched. The CDR3 loop spans 14 amino acids. Germline-derived CDR1 and CDR2 are DFQATT and SNEGSKA (reference sequence). These data are taken from a study of blood T cell repertoires in COVID-19. Turning to the study itself: Acute and convalescent COVID-19 samples came from the United States, Italy and Spain.

Sequenced by immunoSEQ multiplex PCR; TCRdb stores in-frame clones only, minus some. The sample records approximately 220,000 clones, roughly 90% being singletons. V and J are TRBV20-1 and TRBJ2-3; 9 positions agree with TRBD2. The sequence was collected from a woman aged 45-59 years with acute or convalescent COVID-19. Sequences were obtained from peripheral blood. The CDR3 bases are TGCAGTGCTAGTGCTAGCGGGGCCACAGATACGCAGTATTTT. Translation: CSASASGATDTQYF.